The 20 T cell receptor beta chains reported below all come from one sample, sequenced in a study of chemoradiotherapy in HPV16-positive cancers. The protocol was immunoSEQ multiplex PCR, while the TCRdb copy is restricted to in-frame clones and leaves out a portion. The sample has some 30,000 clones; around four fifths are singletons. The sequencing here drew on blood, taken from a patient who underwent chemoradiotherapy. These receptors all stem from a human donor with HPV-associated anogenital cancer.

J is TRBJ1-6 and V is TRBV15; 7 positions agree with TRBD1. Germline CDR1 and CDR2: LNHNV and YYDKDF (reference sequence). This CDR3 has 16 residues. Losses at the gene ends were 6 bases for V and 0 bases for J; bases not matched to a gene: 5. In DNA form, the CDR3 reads TGTGCCACCAGGGACAGGAGGAGCTCCTATAATTCACCCCTCCACTTT. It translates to CATRDRRSSYNSPLHF.

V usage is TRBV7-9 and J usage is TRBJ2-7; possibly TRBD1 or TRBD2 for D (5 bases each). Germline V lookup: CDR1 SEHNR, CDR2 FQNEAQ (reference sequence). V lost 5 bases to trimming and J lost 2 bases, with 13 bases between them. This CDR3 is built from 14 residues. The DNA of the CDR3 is TGTGCCAGCAGCGGGGGTGGTCGGCCCTACGAGCAGTACTTC. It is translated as CASSGGGRPYEQYF.

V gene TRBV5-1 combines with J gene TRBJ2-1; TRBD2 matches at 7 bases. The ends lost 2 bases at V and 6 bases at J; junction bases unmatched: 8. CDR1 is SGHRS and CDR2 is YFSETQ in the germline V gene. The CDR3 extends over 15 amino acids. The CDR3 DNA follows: TGCGCCAGCAGCTTCGCCAGCGGGGATATCAATGAGCAGTTCTTC. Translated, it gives CASSFASGDINEQFF.

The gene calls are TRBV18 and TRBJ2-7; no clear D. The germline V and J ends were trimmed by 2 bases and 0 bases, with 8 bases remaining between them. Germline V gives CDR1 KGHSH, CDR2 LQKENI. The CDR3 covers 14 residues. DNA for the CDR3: TGTGCCAGCTCACCAGAGACAATCTCCTACGAGCAGTACTTC. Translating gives CASSPETISYEQYF.

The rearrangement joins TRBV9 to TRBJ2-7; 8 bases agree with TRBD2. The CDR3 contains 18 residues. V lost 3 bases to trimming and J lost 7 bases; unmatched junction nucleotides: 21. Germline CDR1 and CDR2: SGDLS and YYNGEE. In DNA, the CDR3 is TGTGCCAGCAGCGGCGGGGGGCCCACCGAACTTCAAGTTAGGGAGCAGTACTTC. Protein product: CASSGGGPTELQVREQYF.

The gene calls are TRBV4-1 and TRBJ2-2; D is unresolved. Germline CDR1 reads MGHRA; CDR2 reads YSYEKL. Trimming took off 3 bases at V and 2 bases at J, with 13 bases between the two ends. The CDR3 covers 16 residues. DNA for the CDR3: TGCGCCAGCAGCCAGCTTAAGGCGCCTAACACCGGGGAGCTGTTTTTT. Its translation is CASSQLKAPNTGELFF.

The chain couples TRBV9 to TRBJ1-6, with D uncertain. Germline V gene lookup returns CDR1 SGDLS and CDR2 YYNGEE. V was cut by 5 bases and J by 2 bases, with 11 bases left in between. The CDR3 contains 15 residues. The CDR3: CASSETLAYNSPLHF. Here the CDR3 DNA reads TGTGCCAGCAGTGAAACCTTGGCCTATAATTCACCCCTCCACTTT.

CDR3 sequence: CASSEKQGRVNEKLFF. CDR3 nucleotides: TGTGCCAGTAGTGAAAAACAGGGCCGCGTTAATGAAAAACTGTTTTTT. This chain connects TRBV19 to TRBJ1-4; a weak D match, TRBD1 (6 bases). This CDR3 has 16 amino acids. Germline V gene data show CDR1 as LNHDA and CDR2 as SQIVND (reference sequence). Trimming cost V 5 bases and J 4 bases, with 17 bases left between them.

The CDR3 nucleotides read TGTGCCAGCAGTTTATTTACAGGGGTTAAGGAAGCTTTCTTT. It is translated as CASSLFTGVKEAFF. This chain connects TRBV27 to TRBJ1-1; 7 nucleotides match TRBD1. The CDR3 length is 14 residues. Germline-derived CDR1 and CDR2 are MNHEY and SMNVEV (reference sequence). The ends lost 1 base at V and 8 bases at J; junction bases unmatched: 7.

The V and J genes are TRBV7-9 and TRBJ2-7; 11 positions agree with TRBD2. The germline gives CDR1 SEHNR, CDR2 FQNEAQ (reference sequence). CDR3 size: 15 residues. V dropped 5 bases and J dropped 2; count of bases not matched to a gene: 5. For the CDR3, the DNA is TGTGCCAGCAGCCAATTTAGCGGGGGGGCCTACGAGCAGTACTTC. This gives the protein CASSQFSGGAYEQYF.

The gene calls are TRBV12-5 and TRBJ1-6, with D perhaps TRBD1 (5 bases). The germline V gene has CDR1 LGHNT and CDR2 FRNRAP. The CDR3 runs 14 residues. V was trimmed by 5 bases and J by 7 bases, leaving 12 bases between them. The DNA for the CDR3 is TGTGCTAGTGGTACGGGACGTATGAATTCACCCCTCCACTTT. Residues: CASGTGRMNSPLHF.

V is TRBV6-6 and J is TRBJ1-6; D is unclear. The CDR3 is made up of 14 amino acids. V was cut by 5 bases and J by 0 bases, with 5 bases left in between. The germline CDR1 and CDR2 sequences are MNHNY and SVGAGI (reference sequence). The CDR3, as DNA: TGTGCCAGCAGTGAGGCCTCCTATAATTCACCCCTCCACTTT. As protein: CASSEASYNSPLHF.

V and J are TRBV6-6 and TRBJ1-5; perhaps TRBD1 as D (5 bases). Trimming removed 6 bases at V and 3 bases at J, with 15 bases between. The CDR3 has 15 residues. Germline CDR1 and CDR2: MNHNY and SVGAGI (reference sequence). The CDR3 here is CASRPTDSSNQPQHF. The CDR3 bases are TGTGCCAGCAGACCCACAGACAGTTCCAATCAGCCCCAGCATTTT.

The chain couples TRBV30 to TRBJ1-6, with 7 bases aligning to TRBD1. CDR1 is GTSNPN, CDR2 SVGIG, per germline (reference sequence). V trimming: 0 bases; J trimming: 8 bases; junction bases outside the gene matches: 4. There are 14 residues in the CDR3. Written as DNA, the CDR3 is TGTGCCTGGAGTGTTATGGGACAGCATTCACCCCTCCACTTT. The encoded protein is CAWSVMGQHSPLHF.

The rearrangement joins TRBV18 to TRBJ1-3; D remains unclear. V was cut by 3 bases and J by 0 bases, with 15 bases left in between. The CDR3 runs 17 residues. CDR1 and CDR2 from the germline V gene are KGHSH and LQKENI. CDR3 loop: CASSPGLGRTSGNTIYF. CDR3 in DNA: TGTGCCAGCTCACCGGGTTTGGGCAGAACCTCTGGAAACACCATATATTTT.

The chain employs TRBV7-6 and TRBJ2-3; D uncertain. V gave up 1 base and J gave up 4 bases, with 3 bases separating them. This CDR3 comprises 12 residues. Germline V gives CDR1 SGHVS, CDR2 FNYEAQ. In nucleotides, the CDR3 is TGTGCCAGCAGCTTAGGGGCAGATACGCAGTATTTT. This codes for CASSLGADTQYF.

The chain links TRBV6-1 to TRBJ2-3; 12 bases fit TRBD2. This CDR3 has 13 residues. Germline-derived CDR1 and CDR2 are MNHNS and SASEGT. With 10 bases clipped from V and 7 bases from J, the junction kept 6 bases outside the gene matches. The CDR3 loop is CATLAGGLNTQYF. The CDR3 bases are TGTGCCACCCTAGCGGGGGGGTTAAATACGCAGTATTTT.

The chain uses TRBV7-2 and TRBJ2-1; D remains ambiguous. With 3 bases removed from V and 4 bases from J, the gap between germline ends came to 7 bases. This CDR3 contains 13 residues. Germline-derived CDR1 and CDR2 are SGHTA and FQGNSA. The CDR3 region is CASSFGVYNEQFF. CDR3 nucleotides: TGTGCCAGCAGCTTTGGCGTTTACAATGAGCAGTTCTTC.

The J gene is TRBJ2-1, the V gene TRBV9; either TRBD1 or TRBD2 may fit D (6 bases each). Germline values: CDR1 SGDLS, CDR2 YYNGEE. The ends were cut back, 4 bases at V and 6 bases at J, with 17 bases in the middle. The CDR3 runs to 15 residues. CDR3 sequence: CASSQGRGLFNEQFF. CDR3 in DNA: TGTGCCAGCAGCCAGGGCAGGGGACTTTTCAATGAGCAGTTCTTC.

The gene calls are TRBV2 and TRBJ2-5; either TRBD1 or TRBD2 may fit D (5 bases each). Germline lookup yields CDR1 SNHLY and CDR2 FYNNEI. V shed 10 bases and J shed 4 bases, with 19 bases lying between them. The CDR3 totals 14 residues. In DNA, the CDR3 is TGTGCCACCTCGAGGGCAGGGAACACAGAGACCCAGTACTTC. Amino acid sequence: CATSRAGNTETQYF.